Below, 18 T cell receptor beta chains from the same sample are listed, as sequenced in a study of early T cells in non-severe SARS-CoV-2 infection. TCRdb re-analysed the 5' RACE reads in MiXCR, keeping a single row per CDR3 protein. The sample lists about 61,000 distinct CDR3 sequences, 9.5% to 15% occurring once. The specimen was whole blood, collected at baseline. All receptors come from an adult who was a healthcare worker with PCR-confirmed SARS-CoV-2 infection or an uninfected control (not recorded which). The donor label of this sample is uncertain.

This clonotype has more than one count but fewer than ten. The gene calls are TRBV5-1 and TRBJ1-4; D unresolved. In germline, CDR1 is SGHRS, CDR2 YFSETQ. This CDR3 region has 13 residues. V was clipped by 0 bases and J by 4 bases, with 4 bases between them. The CDR3 here is CASSLGGNEKLFF. Written as DNA, the CDR3 is TGCGCCAGCAGCTTGGGGGGTAATGAAAAACTGTTTTTT.

At least ten counts were recorded for this clonotype. The rearrangement uses TRBV7-3 and TRBJ2-1, with 11 positions matching TRBD1. The CDR3 runs to 14 residues. With V trimmed by 5 bases and J by 8 bases, 5 bases remained unmatched. Looked up from germline, CDR1 is SGHTA and CDR2 is FQGTGA. The CDR3 DNA sequence: TGTGCCAGCAGCGGACAGGGGGCCATGGATGAGCAGTTCTTC. It codes for CASSGQGAMDEQFF.

The V call is TRBV19, the J call TRBJ1-5, with D tentatively TRBD1 (6 bases). The CDR3 is made up of 14 amino acids. V lost 8 bases, J lost 7 bases, and 18 bases lay in between. Germline CDR1 and CDR2: LNHDA and SQIVND (reference sequence). The CDR3 loop reads CASRTQGSGQPQHF. CDR3 nucleotide sequence: TGTGCCAGTCGAACACAGGGATCCGGCCAGCCCCAGCATTTT.

The chain links TRBV11-2 to TRBJ2-3, with D uncertain. CDR3 length: 13 residues. Trimming took 2 bases from V and 0 from J, leaving 3 bases between them. In germline, CDR1 is SGHAT, CDR2 FQNNGV. Here the CDR3 DNA reads TGTGCCAGCAGCTTATGGAGCACAGATACGCAGTATTTT. It yields the protein CASSLWSTDTQYF.

This clonotype was seen a few times. The DNA of the CDR3 is TGCAGTGCCCACTCCGGGACAGGGGATGGCTACACCTTC. Translating it yields CSAHSGTGDGYTF. This chain links TRBV20-1 with TRBJ1-2, with 10 bases identical to TRBD1. The CDR3 covers 13 residues. J was trimmed by 6 bases and V by 6 bases; bases with no gene match: 7. CDR1 is DFQATT, CDR2 SNEGSKA, per germline (reference sequence).

This rearrangement joins TRBV13 to TRBJ2-5; 9 positions match TRBD2. Trimming removed 5 bases from V and 5 bases from J; junction bases left unmatched: 15. The CDR3 runs 17 residues. Germline CDR1 is PRHDT and CDR2 is FYEKMQ (reference sequence). The DNA of the CDR3 is TGTGCCAGCAGCAGACGCCGGGTGACTAGCGGTGGGGAGACCCAGTACTTC. It is translated as CASSRRRVTSGGETQYF.

This clonotype was detected ten times or more. The chain joins TRBV11-1 to TRBJ1-1; D remains ambiguous. This CDR3 has 12 residues. Trimming left V 3 bases short and J 5 bases short, with 7 bases between. CDR1 is SGHAT, CDR2 FQDESV, per germline (reference sequence). CDR3 residues: CASSFGETEAFF. CDR3 nucleotides: TGTGCCAGCAGCTTCGGGGAAACTGAAGCTTTCTTT.

The genes are TRBV6-5 and TRBJ1-2; D not resolved. V was trimmed by 3 bases and J by 7 bases, leaving 21 bases between them. The CDR3 length is 16 residues. CDR1 MNHEY and CDR2 SVGAGI come from the germline V gene. DNA of the CDR3: TGTGCCAGCAGTTATAAACCTCCGAGGGATTTGGGTGGCTACACCTTC. This sequence encodes CASSYKPPRDLGGYTF.

In the case of this clonotype: A junction boundary mismatches the germline segment, possibly from a read error. The chain has TRBV4-2 and TRBJ1-1, with 8 bases matching TRBD1. Germline V gene data show CDR1 as LGHNA and CDR2 as YNFKEQ. CDR3 length: 15 amino acids. The CDR3 DNA sequence: TGTGCCAGCAGCCAAGATCTACAGGGGGTCACTGAAGTTTTCTTT. Amino acids: CASSQDLQGVTEVFF.

The chain links TRBV10-3 to TRBJ1-3; TRBD1 aligns across 8 bases. The V gene end was trimmed by 3 bases and the J gene end by 4 bases; junction bases not matched to a gene: 8. CDR3 size: 16 residues. In germline, CDR1 is ENHRY, CDR2 SYGVKD. The CDR3 reads CAISDDGQGVGNTIYF. The CDR3 nucleotides are TGTGCCATCAGTGATGACGGACAGGGAGTGGGAAACACCATATATTTT.

The CDR3 spells CASYRTGTEAFF. CDR3 DNA: TGTGCCAGCTACAGGACGGGCACTGAAGCTTTCTTT. This sequence joins TRBV2 and TRBJ1-1; tentatively, D is TRBD1 (5 bases). Germline values: CDR1 SNHLY, CDR2 FYNNEI. V lost 8 bases to trimming and J lost 4 bases, with 11 bases between them. The CDR3 is made up of 12 amino acids.

The count of this clonotype is one. DNA of the CDR3: TGTGCCAGCAGTTCCCACGAGGGGTCCTTTTTAAGTCGGCGGGCTAATGAGCAGTTCTTC. Translated, it gives CASSSHEGSFLSRRANEQFF. V and J are TRBV6-2 or TRBV6-3 and TRBJ2-1; D is tentatively TRBD1 or TRBD2 (5 bases each). CDR3 length: 20 amino acids. V was pared by 4 bases and J by 7 bases, with 32 bases between. Germline V gives CDR1 MNHEY, CDR2 SVGEGT.

This clonotype was counted at least ten times. CDR3 sequence (DNA): TGCGCCAGCAGCTATACTAGCGGGGGTCAAACTGCGAACACCGGGGAGCTGTTTTTT. Its protein is CASSYTSGGQTANTGELFF. The gene calls are TRBV5-1 and TRBJ2-2, with 11 bases lining up with TRBD2. CDR1 SGHRS and CDR2 YFSETQ come from the germline V gene. This CDR3 comprises 19 residues. V gave up 3 bases and J gave up 0 bases; unmatched junction bases: 10. The variable domain in full, completed from reference TRBV5-1 and TRBJ2-2, reads KAGVTQTPRYLIKTRGQQVTLSCSPISGHRSVSWYQQTPGQGLQFLFEYFSETQRNKGNFPGRFSGRQFSNSRSEMNVSTLELGDSALYLCASSYTSGGQTANTGELFFGEGSRLTVL.

This rearrangement joins TRBV29-1 to TRBJ2-5, with 9 bases identical to TRBD2. The germline V gene has CDR1 SQVTM and CDR2 ANQGSEA. The CDR3 covers 13 residues. V trimming: 7 bases; J trimming: 5 bases; junction bases outside the gene matches: 8. CDR3 bases: TGCAGCGCCGAAGGGACTAGCCGGGAGACCCAGTACTTC. This encodes CSAEGTSRETQYF. Supplemented by reference TRBV29-1 and TRBJ2-5, the full variable domain reads SAVISQKPSRDICQRGTSLTIQCQVDSQVTMMFWYRQQPGQSLTLIATANQGSEATYESGFVIDKFPISRPNLTFSTLTVSNMSPEDSSIYLCSAEGTSRETQYFGPGTRLLVL.

The CDR3 coding sequence is TGTGCCAGCAGCTTAGGGGGGGCAGATACGCAGTATTTT. This codes for CASSLGGADTQYF. The V gene is TRBV7-2, the J gene TRBJ2-3, with D perhaps matching TRBD2 (6 bases). The CDR3 runs 13 residues. Deletions cut 1 base from V and 4 bases from J, with 6 bases between. The V gene's germline CDR1 is SGHTA and CDR2 FQGNSA. Full variable domain (remainder filled in from reference TRBV7-2 and TRBJ2-3): GAGVSQSPSNKVTEKGKDVELRCDPISGHTALYWYRQSLGQGLEFLIYFQGNSAPDKSGLPSDRFSAERTGGSVSTLTIQRTQQEDSAVYLCASSLGGADTQYFGPGTRLTVL.

This rearrangement joins TRBV7-9 to TRBJ2-5, with D perhaps being TRBD1 or TRBD2 (5 bases each). With 2 bases removed from V and 4 bases from J, the gap between germline ends came to 8 bases. In germline, CDR1 is SEHNR, CDR2 FQNEAQ (reference sequence). The CDR3 spans 13 residues. The CDR3 is CASSLRGAETQYF. The CDR3 coding sequence is TGTGCCAGCAGCTTAAGGGGAGCAGAGACCCAGTACTTC. Complete variable domain (other parts from reference TRBV7-9 and TRBJ2-5): DTGVSQNPRHKITKRGQNVTFRCDPISEHNRLYWYRQTLGQGPEFLTYFQNEAQLEKSRLLSDRFSAERPKGSFSTLEIQRTEQGDSAMYLCASSLRGAETQYFGPGTRLLVL.

This clonotype has more than one count but fewer than ten. V and J are TRBV18 and TRBJ2-3; no reliable D call. This CDR3 contains 16 residues. V was cut by 2 bases and J by 3 bases, with 15 bases left in between. The germline V gene encodes CDR1 KGHSH and CDR2 LQKENI. CDR3 sequence: CASSPNPASRTDTQYF. CDR3 bases: TGTGCCAGCTCACCAAATCCGGCTTCTCGAACAGATACGCAGTATTTT.

This clonotype was picked up many times. The chain employs TRBV20-1 and TRBJ2-3; tentative D call: TRBD1 (6 bases). This CDR3 comprises 15 residues. Germline V gene data show CDR1 as DFQATT and CDR2 as SNEGSKA (reference sequence). Trimming took off 4 bases at V and 8 bases at J, with 22 bases between the two ends. CDR3 loop: CSATLQGVSKGTQYF. In nucleotides, the CDR3 is TGCAGTGCTACCCTACAGGGAGTCTCGAAGGGTACGCAGTATTTT.